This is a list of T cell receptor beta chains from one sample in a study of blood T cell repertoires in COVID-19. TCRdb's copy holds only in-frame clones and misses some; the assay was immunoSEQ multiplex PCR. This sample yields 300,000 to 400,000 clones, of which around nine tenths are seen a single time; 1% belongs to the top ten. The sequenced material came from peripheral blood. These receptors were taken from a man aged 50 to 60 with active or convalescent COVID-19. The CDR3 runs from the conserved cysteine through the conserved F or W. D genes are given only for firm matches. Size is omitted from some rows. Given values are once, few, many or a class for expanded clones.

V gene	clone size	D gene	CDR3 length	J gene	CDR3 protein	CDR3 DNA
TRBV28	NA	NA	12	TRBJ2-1	CASSLQYNEQFF	TGTGCCAGCAGTTTGCAGTACAATGAGCAGTTCTTC
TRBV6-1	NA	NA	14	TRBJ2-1	CASSDPTIYNEQFF	TGTGCCAGCAGTGACCCTACTATCTACAATGAGCAGTTCTTC
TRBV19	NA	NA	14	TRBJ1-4	CATTQQGPSEKLFF	TGTGCCACCACTCAGCAGGGGCCGAGTGAAAAACTGTTTTTT
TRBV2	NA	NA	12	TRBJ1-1	CASSQRGTEAFF	TGTGCCAGCAGCCAAAGGGGGACTGAAGCTTTCTTT
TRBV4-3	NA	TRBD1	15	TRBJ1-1	CASSQGDRGPSEAFF	TGCGCCAGCAGCCAGGGGGACAGGGGGCCGTCTGAAGCTTTCTTT
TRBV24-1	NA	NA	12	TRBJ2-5	CATHSVQETQYF	TGTGCCACCCACAGTGTCCAAGAGACCCAGTACTTC
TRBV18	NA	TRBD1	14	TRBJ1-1	CASSRGTENTEAFF	TGTGCCAGCTCACGAGGGACAGAGAACACTGAAGCTTTCTTT
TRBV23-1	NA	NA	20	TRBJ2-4	CASSQTPATLRRLKSNIQYF	TGCGCCAGCAGTCAAACACCGGCGACTTTGAGACGCTTGAAATCAAACATTCAGTACTTC
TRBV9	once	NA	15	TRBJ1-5	CASSAPGGPDQPQHF	TGTGCCAGCAGCGCTCCGGGGGGTCCGGATCAGCCCCAGCATTTT
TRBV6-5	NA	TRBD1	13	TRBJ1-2	CAIRDRTNYGYTF	TGTGCCATACGGGACAGAACTAACTATGGCTACACCTTC
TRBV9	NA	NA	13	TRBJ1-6	CASSAQGNSPLHF	TGTGCCAGCAGCGCACAGGGCAATTCACCCCTCCACTTT
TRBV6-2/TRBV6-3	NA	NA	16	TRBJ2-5	CASSYEPHSLSETQYF	TGTGCCAGCAGTTACGAGCCTCACAGTTTGTCGGAGACCCAGTACTTC
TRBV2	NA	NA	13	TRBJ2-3	CASSAPSTDTQYF	TGTGCCAGCAGTGCTCCTAGCACAGATACGCAGTATTTT